Given below is one TCR beta chain in context. The antigen is unknown. Sequencing of DNA taken from cultured CD4+ T cells relied on the Oncomine TCR Beta short-read assay. Investigators isolated genomic DNA from cultured CD4+ T cells. Via MiXCR, TCRdb re-called the PCR reads, giving one row per CDR3 protein. This sample has 7,500 to 9,500 distinct CDR3 sequences, with roughly 38% found just once. CDR3 length: 14 residues. The ends were cut back, 3 bases at V and 3 bases at J, with 12 bases in the middle. Germline CDR1 is SGHNT and CDR2 is YYREEE (reference sequence). This sample's treatment: approximately nine-day PBMC culture with coronavirus spike peptide pools or control peptides (ViraFEST assay). The unexposed donor provided CD4+ T cells, which were taken before the COVID-19 pandemic (2011-2018). After expanding antigen-specific T cells with peptide pools, ViraFEST sequenced their TCRs. Wells that each held around 2.1 million PBMCs were cultured with roughly 9.8 IU/ml IL-2 and approximately 10 ug/ml peptide pools.

The sample is drawn from a study of vaccination and CD4 T cells after COVID-19. Study information: Collection of post-COVID samples occurred a median roughly 92 days after diagnosis, spanning a range of 35 to 161.

Input material: CD4+ T cells from blood, cultured in vitro. The chain recombines TRBV5-4 with TRBJ1-1, with D hard to call. This receptor was obtained from a human donor in good health. The CDR3, as DNA: TGTGCCAGCAGCTCATGGGTAAGGGACACTGAAGCTTTCTTT. Translated, it gives CASSSWVRDTEAFF.